A single sample gave rise to the 14 T cell receptor beta chains below, sequenced in a study of blood T cells in healthy people across ages. Combining a sample-barcoded 5' primer with a J-beta primer mix, a second PCR ran for about 7 to 11 cycles. TCRdb re-analysed the 5' RACE reads in MiXCR, keeping a single row per CDR3 protein. The sample consists of roughly 1.4 million distinct CDR3 sequences, around 59% of them appearing once. The source material was blood. The source is a man aged 18 to 30 in good health.

This clonotype has just a few counts. The chain uses TRBV29-1 and TRBJ1-1; 7 bases are shared with TRBD1. CDR1 and CDR2 (germline): SQVTM, ANQGSEA. J gave up 5 bases and V 2 bases, and 5 bases lay outside the gene matches. This CDR3 comprises 13 residues. This CDR3 is CSVETGVGTEAFF. CDR3 DNA: TGCAGCGTTGAAACAGGGGTAGGAACTGAAGCTTTCTTT. The variable domain in full, with the rest retrieved from reference TRBV29-1 and TRBJ1-1, is SAVISQKPSRDICQRGTSLTIQCQVDSQVTMMFWYRQQPGQSLTLIATANQGSEATYESGFVIDKFPISRPNLTFSTLTVSNMSPEDSSIYLCSVETGVGTEAFFGQGTRLTVV.

The rearrangement joins TRBV7-9 to TRBJ2-7; 7 bases align to TRBD1. The CDR3 length is 16 residues. Germline loops: CDR1 SEHNR, CDR2 FQNEAQ (reference sequence). The junction had 11 bases not matched to a gene; V was cut back by 3 bases and J by 3 bases. The CDR3: CASSLSRQGSGYEQYF. CDR3 sequence (DNA): TGTGCCAGCAGCTTGTCGAGACAGGGCAGCGGCTACGAGCAGTACTTC.

This clonotype was seen a handful of times. Here the CDR3 reads CASSPMAYNEQFF. The CDR3 nucleotides are TGTGCCAGCAGTCCGATGGCCTACAATGAGCAGTTCTTC. The chain couples TRBV6-5 to TRBJ2-1; D not resolved. V lost 5 bases, J lost 2 bases, and 7 bases lay in between. Germline CDR1 is MNHEY and CDR2 is SVGAGI. This CDR3 has 13 amino acids.

The gene calls are TRBV6-2 or TRBV6-3 and TRBJ1-6; D remains ambiguous. The germline gives CDR1 MNHEY, CDR2 SVGEGT. The length of the CDR3 is 12 residues. The V end was cut by 2 bases, the J end by 8 bases, with 4 bases between. CDR3 region: CASSYDDSPLHF. CDR3 nucleotide sequence: TGTGCCAGCAGTTACGACGATTCACCCCTCCACTTT.

The chain carries TRBV6-5 and TRBJ2-3; D is unclear. The CDR3 extends over 14 amino acids. V shed 2 bases and J shed 6 bases, with 12 bases lying between them. The germline CDR1 and CDR2 sequences are MNHEY and SVGAGI. The CDR3 loop reads CASSYRSIRDTQYF. CDR3 sequence (DNA): TGTGCCAGCAGTTACCGGTCGATACGGGATACGCAGTATTTT.

The CDR3 is CASSEMRFYEQYF. CDR3 nucleotide sequence: TGTGCCAGCAGTGAGATGCGGTTCTACGAGCAGTACTTC. The chain employs TRBV6-1 and TRBJ2-7; D not certain. The CDR3 is made up of 13 amino acids. V shed 3 bases and J shed 3 bases, with 9 bases lying between them. CDR1 and CDR2 (germline): MNHNS, SASEGT.

Comment on this clonotype: Since a much larger clone is just one base distant, this may be a read error. This chain connects TRBV4-2 to TRBJ2-3, with TRBD2 matching 8 bases. V lost 2 bases, J lost 6 bases, and 7 bases stayed unmatched. The germline V gene has CDR1 LGHNA and CDR2 YNFKEQ. The CDR3 length is 15 residues. For the CDR3, the DNA is TGTGCCAGCAGCCAAAATCCAGCGGGAGCTGATACGCAGTATTTT. Protein product: CASSQNPAGADTQYF.

The chain has TRBV29-1 and TRBJ2-1; maybe TRBD2 (5 bases). The CDR3 consists of 13 residues. The V gene lost 2 bases and the J gene lost 2 bases, with 7 bases spanning the gap. CDR1 is SQVTM, CDR2 ANQGSEA, per germline. This CDR3 is CSVERGPYNEQFF. The CDR3 nucleotides read TGCAGCGTTGAAAGAGGGCCCTACAATGAGCAGTTCTTC.

V is TRBV20-1 and J is TRBJ2-3, with 12 bases lining up with TRBD2. CDR1 and CDR2 (germline): DFQATT, SNEGSKA (reference sequence). J was trimmed by 2 bases and V by 7 bases; bases with no gene match: 16. This CDR3 has 18 residues. The CDR3 loop is CSVASKLRTSGATDTQYF. CDR3 bases: TGCAGTGTTGCTTCCAAACTAAGGACTAGCGGGGCCACAGATACGCAGTATTTT.

The V call is TRBV12-3 or TRBV12-4, the J call TRBJ2-4, with TRBD2 identical over 7 bases. With 7 bases clipped from V and 3 bases from J, the junction kept 3 bases outside the gene matches. The CDR3 is 13 amino acids. Written as DNA, the CDR3 is TGTGCCAGCAAGCGGGACGGCAAAAACATTCAGTACTTC. Amino acid sequence: CASKRDGKNIQYF.

This clonotype was counted between two and nine times. The chain combines TRBV27 with TRBJ2-3; D is possibly TRBD2 (6 bases). The CDR3 covers 11 residues. Trimming took off 6 bases at V and 7 bases at J, with 8 bases between the two ends. The germline V gene has CDR1 MNHEY and CDR2 SMNVEV (reference sequence). CDR3 nucleotide sequence: TGTGCCAGCAGGGAGGGAAATACGCAGTATTTT. Protein: CASREGNTQYF.

This clonotype was counted a single time. The rearrangement links TRBV4-3 to TRBJ1-1, with D unresolved. Per germline, CDR1 LGHNA and CDR2 YSLEER. The CDR3 runs to 15 residues. Trimming left V 4 bases short and J 6 bases short, with 18 bases between. The CDR3 sequence: CASSPTMDGYPEAFF. The CDR3 DNA reads TGCGCCAGCAGCCCCACCATGGACGGGTACCCTGAAGCTTTCTTT.

The rearrangement uses TRBV2 and TRBJ2-1, with D tentatively TRBD2 (6 bases). The CDR3 is 15 residues long. Looked up from germline, CDR1 is SNHLY and CDR2 is FYNNEI. V was trimmed by 2 bases and J by 8 bases, leaving 16 bases between them. The CDR3 here is CASSEPWEEGYEQFF. CDR3 sequence (DNA): TGTGCCAGCAGTGAACCCTGGGAGGAGGGGTATGAGCAGTTCTTC.

This clonotype appeared a few times. The CDR3 coding sequence is TGTGCCAGCAGCTTAGTGGTAGTCGGATTCTCTGGGGCCAACGTCCTGACTTTC. Its translation is CASSLVVVGFSGANVLTF. V and J are TRBV7-8 and TRBJ2-6; D gene ambiguous. Trimming shortened V by 1 base and J by 0 bases, and 13 bases separated the two germline ends. The CDR3 extends over 18 amino acids. Germline V gene data show CDR1 as SGHVS and CDR2 as FQNEAQ.